The rows below give T cell receptor beta chains drawn from one sample of a study of cytomegalovirus exposure and HLA in healthy donors. Generated by immunoSEQ multiplex PCR, the TCRdb table keeps only in-frame clones and is missing some. The table lists tens of thousands of clones. The sequencing input was PBMCs. These receptors originate from a female donor in good health and CMV-seronegative. The conserved cysteine and the conserved F or W are not part of the CDR3 here. D genes are given only for firm matches.

cdr3_aa | j_call | d_call | cdr3_length | v_call
ASSGQGMAEAF | TRBJ1-1 | - | 11 | TRBV27
ASRRGTANTEAF | TRBJ1-1 | TRBD1 | 12 | TRBV6-6
ASSQDLLRAGARNTGELF | TRBJ2-2 | - | 18 | TRBV4-3
ASSVPGQGYTEAF | TRBJ1-1 | TRBD1 | 13 | TRBV13
ASSLLTPSFSYNEQF | TRBJ2-1 | - | 15 | TRBV5-1
ASSPKGGFNEKLF | TRBJ1-4 | - | 13 | TRBV9
ASSLRTDRHSPLH | TRBJ1-6 | - | 13 | TRBV7-9
AWSGEGRQPQH | TRBJ1-5 | - | 11 | TRBV30
ASREQGRNQPQH | TRBJ1-5 | - | 12 | TRBV27
ASSLGLYGYT | TRBJ1-2 | - | 10 | TRBV5-1
ASSLPSGSTDTQY | TRBJ2-3 | TRBD2 | 13 | TRBV5-1
ASSERPTEGEQY | TRBJ2-7 | - | 12 | TRBV6-1
ASSYISGVVDTQY | TRBJ2-3 | TRBD2 | 13 | TRBV6-5
ASSPGTGGYNEQF | TRBJ2-1 | TRBD1 | 13 | TRBV18
ASSPNSYEQY | TRBJ2-7 | - | 10 | TRBV6-6
ASSLLGQLAHMNTEAF | TRBJ1-1 | - | 16 | TRBV7-9
ASSPGRTSHEQY | TRBJ2-7 | TRBD2 | 12 | TRBV7-9
ASSLDTSTDTQY | TRBJ2-3 | - | 12 | TRBV5-1
ASSEGTGNTGELF | TRBJ2-2 | TRBD1 | 13 | TRBV6-4
ASSLASQGANEQY | TRBJ2-7 | TRBD1 | 13 | TRBV7-2
ASSPQTTSNQPQH | TRBJ1-5 | - | 13 | TRBV27
ASSLAALADTQY | TRBJ2-3 | - | 12 | TRBV5-1
ASSRQRDTAEGYT | TRBJ1-2 | - | 13 | TRBV4-2
ASSFDRFRQPQH | TRBJ1-5 | - | 12 | TRBV6-5
AWSVGLAYEQY | TRBJ2-7 | - | 11 | TRBV30
AWSGAAPGNQPQH | TRBJ1-5 | - | 13 | TRBV30
ASTPGTGTYNEQF | TRBJ2-1 | TRBD1 | 13 | TRBV9
ASSQGLAGDVGETQY | TRBJ2-5 | TRBD2 | 15 | TRBV4-2
ASSVGAGTSYNEQF | TRBJ2-1 | TRBD2 | 14 | TRBV9
ASSRDRGKDSPLH | TRBJ1-6 | TRBD1 | 13 | TRBV4-3
ASSQDRGHYEQY | TRBJ2-7 | TRBD1 | 12 | TRBV4-1
ASSIEGTGVNTQY | TRBJ2-3 | TRBD1 | 13 | TRBV19
ASTPAGVTEAF | TRBJ1-1 | - | 11 | TRBV19
ASSYGTVAGANVLT | TRBJ2-6 | TRBD1 | 14 | TRBV11-2
AWGSAYEQY | TRBJ2-7 | - | 9 | TRBV30
ASRKLQGPQY | TRBJ2-7 | TRBD1 | 10 | TRBV2
ASSPPRGSGNTIY | TRBJ1-3 | - | 13 | TRBV23-1
ASSLGLAVNTGELF | TRBJ2-2 | TRBD2 | 14 | TRBV5-6
ASKDRSNTGELF | TRBJ2-2 | TRBD1 | 12 | TRBV2
ASSLKAGGTEDF | TRBJ1-1 | TRBD1 | 12 | TRBV5-1
ASSWREGGYT | TRBJ1-2 | - | 10 | TRBV6-5
ASFAIAGGDTGELF | TRBJ2-2 | TRBD2 | 14 | TRBV7-9
ASSISGQANSPLH | TRBJ1-6 | TRBD1 | 13 | TRBV19
AWSQGTGGEAF | TRBJ1-1 | TRBD1 | 11 | TRBV30
ASSLVWTGGEQY | TRBJ2-7 | TRBD1 | 12 | TRBV7-2
ASSRGQAGPPLH | TRBJ1-6 | TRBD1 | 12 | TRBV7-2
ASSLGSSYEQY | TRBJ2-7 | - | 11 | TRBV5-6
ASSLYDSITDTQY | TRBJ2-3 | - | 13 | TRBV27